The 20 T cell receptor beta chains listed next were all sequenced from one sample in a study of blood T cells in healthy people across ages. Then a second PCR, running about 6 to 12 cycles, was carried out with a sample-barcoded 5' primer and a J-beta primer mix. Each CDR3 protein gets one entry after TCRdb re-called the 5' RACE reads with MiXCR. The table records about 800,000 distinct CDR3 sequences, more than 20% of them present only once. The sample also formed part of further work on T cells of mothers and their children.

Material: blood. These receptor sequences come from a boy aged 5-17 years in good health.

This chain joins TRBV7-2 and TRBJ1-2; TRBD1 aligns across 8 bases. CDR1 and CDR2 (germline): SGHTA, FQGNSA. The CDR3 is made up of 14 amino acids. V gave up 1 base and J gave up 6 bases; unmatched junction bases: 4. The CDR3 DNA reads as TGTGCCAGCAGCTTAGGGACAGGGTGGGATGGCTACACCTTC. Its translation: CASSLGTGWDGYTF.

This clonotype has more than one count but fewer than ten. The J gene is TRBJ2-5, the V gene TRBV20-1; a weak D match, TRBD1 (5 bases). The CDR3 is 14 residues long. Trimming took off 6 bases at V and 5 bases at J, with 19 bases between the two ends. Germline CDR1 and CDR2: DFQATT and SNEGSKA (reference sequence). This CDR3 reads CSALPKGAWETQYF. CDR3 bases: TGCAGTGCCCTACCGAAAGGGGCCTGGGAGACCCAGTACTTC.

This chain joins TRBV5-1 and TRBJ1-4; possibly TRBD1 for D (5 bases). The CDR3 covers 15 residues. Germline assignment: CDR1 SGHRS and CDR2 YFSETQ. V was trimmed by 2 bases and J by 3 bases, leaving 11 bases between them. This CDR3 reads CASSFNRSPNEKLFF. The CDR3 DNA follows: TGCGCCAGCAGCTTTAACAGGAGCCCTAATGAAAAACTGTTTTTT.

This clonotype showed up just a few times. The chain combines TRBV7-2 with TRBJ1-1; 8 nucleotides match TRBD1. The V gene end was trimmed by 1 base and the J gene end by 0 bases; junction bases not matched to a gene: 4. Germline assignment: CDR1 SGHTA and CDR2 FQGNSA. The CDR3 contains 16 residues. This chain's CDR3 is CASSLGQGRMNTEAFF. The CDR3, as DNA: TGTGCCAGCAGCTTAGGACAGGGGCGAATGAACACTGAAGCTTTCTTT.

The V and J genes are TRBV28 and TRBJ2-7; 11 bases fit TRBD2. V was pared by 6 bases and J by 4 bases, with 8 bases of the junction left unmatched. Germline CDR1 is MDHEN and CDR2 is SYDVKM. The CDR3 runs 15 residues. The CDR3 nucleotides read TGTGCCAGCAGACAGGGACTAGCGGCAACTTACGAGCAGTACTTC. Translating it yields CASRQGLAATYEQYF.

V gene TRBV29-1 combines with J gene TRBJ2-2, with 10 bases fitting TRBD1. The V gene's germline CDR1 is SQVTM and CDR2 ANQGSEA. The CDR3 covers 14 residues. The V segment lost 5 bases and the J segment 6 bases; nucleotides outside the gene matches: 6. CDR3 in DNA: TGCAGCGTTACCGGGACAGGGGTCTCCGGGGAGCTGTTTTTT. It translates to CSVTGTGVSGELFF.

There are a few counts of this clonotype. The rearrangement links TRBV12-3 or TRBV12-4 to TRBJ1-6; a weak D match, TRBD1 (5 bases). This CDR3 is built from 14 residues. Trimming took 2 bases from V and 7 from J, leaving 9 bases between them. CDR3 amino acids: CASSLQGPNSPLHF. CDR3 DNA: TGTGCCAGCAGTTTACAGGGACCAAATTCACCCCTCCACTTT.

This clonotype was observed a handful of times. The chain carries TRBV7-2 and TRBJ2-1, with D unclear. Trimming took 5 bases from V and 0 from J, leaving 11 bases between them. This CDR3 is 15 amino acids long. Germline loops: CDR1 SGHTA, CDR2 FQGNSA. In nucleotides, the CDR3 is TGTGCCAGCAGCGTACCTCAGCCCTCCTACAATGAGCAGTTCTTC. Amino acid sequence: CASSVPQPSYNEQFF.

This clonotype was counted between two and nine times. The rearrangement uses TRBV6-5 and TRBJ2-5; TRBD2 matches 14 bases. V trimming: 8 bases; J trimming: 5 bases; junction bases outside the gene matches: 7. Germline V CDR1 and CDR2: MNHEY, SVGAGI. The CDR3 spans 15 residues. The CDR3, as DNA: TGTGCCAGCGGGGGACTAGCGGGAGTTATGGAGACCCAGTACTTC. It codes for CASGGLAGVMETQYF.

This clonotype has only a few counts. V is TRBV11-1 and J is TRBJ2-6; TRBD2 might be the D (6 bases). Trimming took off 5 bases at V and 3 bases at J, with 20 bases between the two ends. CDR1 is SGHAT and CDR2 is FQDESV in the germline V gene (reference sequence). This CDR3 has 18 amino acids. CDR3 loop: CASSPRAGTLFGANVLTF. DNA of the CDR3: TGTGCCAGCAGCCCCAGGGCGGGAACTTTATTTGGGGCCAACGTCCTGACTTTC. The full variable domain, rest sourced from reference TRBV11-1 and TRBJ2-6, is EAEVAQSPRYKITEKSQAVAFWCDPISGHATLYWYRQILGQGPELLVQFQDESVVDDSQLPKDRFSAERLKGVDSTLKIQPAELGDSAMYLCASSPRAGTLFGANVLTFGAGSRLTVL.

The rearrangement uses TRBV4-3 and TRBJ2-7; 10 positions agree with TRBD1. This CDR3 is built from 16 residues. Germline V gene data show CDR1 as LGHNA and CDR2 as YSLEER. Trimming at V came to 0 bases and at J to 7 bases, leaving 9 bases not matched to a gene. CDR3 amino acids: CASSQDQGQGFDEQYF. The CDR3 bases are TGCGCCAGCAGCCAAGATCAGGGACAGGGGTTTGATGAGCAGTACTTC.

The chain combines TRBV11-2 with TRBJ2-2; D could derive from TRBD1 or TRBD2 (5 bases each). V was trimmed by 4 bases and J by 3 bases, leaving 15 bases between them. This CDR3 has 16 residues. From germline, CDR1 is SGHAT and CDR2 FQNNGV. The DNA for the CDR3 is TGTGCCAGCAGCTCCCTCCGGGGACCAGACACCGGGGAGCTGTTTTTT. This encodes CASSSLRGPDTGELFF.

This clonotype showed up just a few times. The chain uses TRBV20-1 and TRBJ2-7; 11 bases map to TRBD2. V shed 4 bases and J 3 bases; nucleotides not matched to a gene: 11. Germline lookup yields CDR1 DFQATT and CDR2 SNEGSKA (reference sequence). There are 16 residues in the CDR3. CDR3 nucleotide sequence: TGCAGTGCTAACCCTACGACTAGCGGGACTTACTACGAGCAGTACTTC. Its protein is CSANPTTSGTYYEQYF.

This clonotype was seen a handful of times. V usage is TRBV7-2 and J usage is TRBJ2-5; D perhaps matches TRBD2 (5 bases). The CDR3 totals 13 residues. Between the trimmed V and J ends, which lost 8 bases and 2 bases, there was a span of 12 bases. Per the germline V gene, CDR1 is SGHTA and CDR2 is FQGNSA. The CDR3 coding sequence is TGTGCCAGCGGAAAGGGAGTACAAGAGACCCAGTACTTC. Translating it yields CASGKGVQETQYF.

This chain links TRBV4-3 with TRBJ2-2; the D is unclear. CDR1 is LGHNA and CDR2 is YSLEER in the germline V gene. V was pared by 1 base and J by 3 bases, with 6 bases between. This CDR3 has 14 residues. DNA of the CDR3: TGCGCCAGCAGCCAAGTTAAGTACACCGGGGAGCTGTTTTTT. It encodes CASSQVKYTGELFF.

This clonotype has more than one count but fewer than ten. This sequence joins TRBV5-1 and TRBJ1-1; TRBD1 might be the D (6 bases). The germline V gene encodes CDR1 SGHRS and CDR2 YFSETQ. The CDR3 is 14 amino acids. Trimming shortened V by 0 bases and J by 5 bases, and 11 bases separated the two germline ends. Here the CDR3 reads CASSLDRGGTEAFF. The CDR3 DNA sequence: TGCGCCAGCAGCTTGGATAGGGGGGGGACTGAAGCTTTCTTT.

This chain connects TRBV5-1 to TRBJ2-5; perhaps TRBD2 as D (6 bases). The DNA end lines up better with TRBJ2-1; the J call may be wrong. The V gene's germline CDR1 is SGHRS and CDR2 YFSETQ. The CDR3 length is 14 residues. CDR3 sequence: CASSGRGNHNEQFF. The DNA for the CDR3 is TGCGCCAGCAGCGGTCGGGGGAATCATAATGAGCAGTTCTTC.

The CDR3 here is CSVRRGSETQYF. The CDR3 bases are TGCAGCGTGCGCCGGGGTTCGGAGACCCAGTACTTC. The V gene is TRBV29-1, the J gene TRBJ2-5; TRBD2 might be the D (5 bases). V lost 6 bases and J 5 bases, leaving 13 bases between the germline ends. The CDR3 has 12 amino acids. The germline gives CDR1 SQVTM, CDR2 ANQGSEA.

Details on this clonotype: The junction departs from germline at one end; a sequencing error may be responsible. The chain has TRBV7-9 and TRBJ2-5; no firm D call. The CDR3 extends over 8 amino acids. Germline V gives CDR1 SEHNR, CDR2 FQNEAQ (reference sequence). CDR3 residues: CASSLGIF. The CDR3, as DNA: TGTGCCAGCAGCTTAGGCATTTTC.

This clonotype was seen a few times. The chain couples TRBV6-5 to TRBJ2-1; no firm D call. The CDR3 runs 17 residues. Trimming took 2 bases from V and 0 from J, leaving 14 bases between them. Germline CDR1 is MNHEY and CDR2 is SVGAGI. The CDR3 bases are TGTGCCAGCAGTTACGCCCCCGACCTTTTCTCCTACAATGAGCAGTTCTTC. Its translation: CASSYAPDLFSYNEQFF.